The 13 T cell receptor beta chains listed next were all sequenced from one sample in a study of PD-L1 blockade in urothelial cancer. Data came from immunoSEQ multiplex PCR; TCRdb stores just in-frame clones and leaves some out. Among 85,000 to 90,000 clones listed, roughly 84% were seen once. Time point defined: pretreatment peripheral blood. The sequencing here drew on PBMCs, taken around atezolizumab (anti-PD-L1) treatment. Receptor source: a man aged 55 to 70 with urothelial cancer.

J is TRBJ2-5 and V is TRBV30; TRBD1 aligns across 10 bases. After removal of 4 bases from V and 1 base from J, the junction contained 12 bases not matched to a gene. This CDR3 spans 17 amino acids. In germline, CDR1 is GTSNPN, CDR2 SVGIG (reference sequence). CDR3 loop: CAWTPAFRDRGQETQYF. The CDR3 DNA reads TGTGCCTGGACTCCAGCCTTCCGGGACAGGGGCCAAGAGACCCAGTACTTC.

The chain uses TRBV30 and TRBJ1-4; no definite D call. This CDR3 has 11 amino acids. Germline CDR1 GTSNPN, CDR2 SVGIG (reference sequence). Trimming took 3 bases from V and 8 from J, leaving 7 bases between them. CDR3 residues: CAWSPGEKLFF. CDR3 in DNA: TGTGCCTGGAGCCCGGGAGAAAAACTGTTTTTT.

V and J are TRBV4-2 and TRBJ1-6; D possibly corresponds to TRBD1 (5 bases). The CDR3 extends over 14 amino acids. V gave up 6 bases and J gave up 7 bases, with 13 bases separating them. Germline CDR1 reads LGHNA; CDR2 reads YNFKEQ. CDR3 amino acids: CASRKDGGNSPLHF. CDR3 in DNA: TGTGCCAGCAGAAAGGACGGGGGGAATTCACCCCTCCACTTT.

J is TRBJ1-2 and V is TRBV15, with 7 bases identical to TRBD1. V lost 5 bases and J lost 0; bases outside the gene matches: 6. This CDR3 has 15 residues. Germline loops: CDR1 LNHNV, CDR2 YYDKDF (reference sequence). CDR3 amino acids: CATSRGQLTNYGYTF. The CDR3 DNA sequence: TGTGCCACCAGCCGGGGACAGCTTACTAACTATGGCTACACCTTC.

This chain connects TRBV20-1 to TRBJ2-7; D gene uncertain. The CDR3 length is 11 residues. V was clipped by 4 bases and J by 2 bases, with 6 bases between them. CDR1 is DFQATT and CDR2 is SNEGSKA in the germline V gene (reference sequence). The CDR3 sequence is CSAMGPYEQYF. CDR3 sequence (DNA): TGCAGTGCTATGGGCCCCTACGAGCAGTACTTC.

The J gene is TRBJ2-7, the V gene TRBV5-4; 9 nucleotides align to TRBD1. The CDR3 totals 15 residues. V dropped 3 bases and J dropped 5; count of bases not matched to a gene: 9. CDR1 is SGHNT and CDR2 is YYREEE in the germline V gene (reference sequence). The CDR3 DNA reads TGTGCCAGCAGCTCAGGGGGGACAGGGAGCGACGAGCAGTACTTC. Protein sequence: CASSSGGTGSDEQYF.

J is TRBJ1-1 and V is TRBV7-3; 8 bases fit TRBD1. The CDR3 spans 16 residues. From germline, CDR1 is SGHTA and CDR2 FQGTGA. Trimming cost V 4 bases and J 5 bases; bases outside gene matches: 12. The CDR3 region is CASSSRTGQKGTEAFF. As DNA, the CDR3 is TGTGCCAGCAGCTCTCGGACAGGGCAAAAGGGGACTGAAGCTTTCTTT.

This rearrangement joins TRBV5-1 to TRBJ2-1, with D unresolved. There are 16 residues in the CDR3. With 2 bases removed from V and 4 bases from J, the gap between germline ends came to 16 bases. Germline CDR1 and CDR2: SGHRS and YFSETQ. The CDR3 sequence is CASSLNAVPIYNEQFF. The CDR3, as DNA: TGCGCCAGCAGCTTAAACGCAGTTCCGATTTACAATGAGCAGTTCTTC.

This chain uses TRBV19 with TRBJ2-3, with 7 positions matching TRBD2. Germline lookup yields CDR1 LNHDA and CDR2 SQIVND (reference sequence). The CDR3 has 14 amino acids. V was pared by 6 bases and J by 4 bases, with 7 bases of the junction left unmatched. CDR3 bases: TGTGCCAGTAGAGACGGGGGGTCGGCAGATACGCAGTATTTT. Its translation is CASRDGGSADTQYF.

The V and J genes are TRBV5-6 and TRBJ2-7; 14 bases are shared with TRBD2. V was pared by 0 bases and J by 4 bases, with 3 bases of the junction left unmatched. Germline V gene lookup returns CDR1 SGHDT and CDR2 YYEEEE. CDR3 length equals 16 residues. The CDR3 protein is CASSLGLAGGRYEQYF. The CDR3, as DNA: TGTGCCAGCAGCTTGGGACTAGCGGGGGGGCGGTACGAGCAGTACTTC.

The rearrangement uses TRBV11-2 and TRBJ2-7, with TRBD2 matching 10 bases. The trim removed 7 bases at V and 0 bases at J, leaving 3 bases unmatched. The CDR3 consists of 14 residues. Germline V gene data show CDR1 as SGHAT and CDR2 as FQNNGV. The CDR3 protein is CASKIAGGSYEQYF. The DNA of the CDR3 is TGTGCCAGCAAAATAGCGGGAGGCTCCTACGAGCAGTACTTC.

The J gene is TRBJ2-1, the V gene TRBV11-1, with 9 positions matching TRBD2. Germline V lookup: CDR1 SGHAT, CDR2 FQDESV (reference sequence). With V trimmed by 5 bases and J by 8 bases, 13 bases remained unmatched. The length of the CDR3 is 16 residues. The CDR3 sequence is CASSEGTSILGHEQFF. In DNA, the CDR3 is TGTGCCAGCAGCGAAGGGACTAGCATTTTAGGGCATGAGCAGTTCTTC.

This clone was observed once. This chain connects TRBV18 to TRBJ1-3; D gene unclear. Germline loops: CDR1 KGHSH, CDR2 LQKENI. This CDR3 contains 14 residues. V lost 2 bases and J lost 2, with 7 bases in between. The CDR3 protein is CASSPSQTGNTIYF. The CDR3 nucleotides read TGTGCCAGCTCACCATCCCAAACTGGAAACACCATATATTTT.